These T cell receptor beta chains were read from a single sample in a study of T-cell reconstitution after alpha-beta-depleted transplantation in children. MiXCR, run by TCRdb on the PCR reads, gives a single entry per CDR3 protein. The sample holds 330,000 or so distinct CDR3 sequences, 7.5% to 9% seen once. The sample here was peripheral blood, taken 360 days after TCRalphabeta/CD19-depleted stem cell transplant. The receptors originated from a female patient aged 2-15 years who had a stem cell transplant for Fanconi anemia, so the T cells may come from the graft donor. Each CDR3 is given with its conserved first and last residue. Fields, in order: V gene, D gene, clone size, J gene, CDR3 protein, CDR3 DNA. A D gene is named only where the DNA matches it firmly. The size of a clone is reported for some rows only, either as once, few or many, or as a class for expanded clones.

>TRBV7-8|.|.|TRBJ1-1
CASSLSILSEAFF
TGTGCCAGCAGCTTAAGTATACTAAGTGAAGCTTTCTTT
>TRBV20-1|.|many|TRBJ2-7
CSAYPGLQSSYEQYF
TGCAGTGCTTACCCGGGACTGCAAAGCTCCTACGAGCAGTACTTC
>TRBV6-2/TRBV6-3|.|many|TRBJ2-5
CASRDSPGKETQYF
TGTGCCAGCAGGGACAGCCCCGGGAAAGAGACCCAGTACTTC
>TRBV7-9|TRBD1|many|TRBJ2-1
CASSYRQGAYNEQFF
TGTGCCAGCAGCTATCGACAGGGAGCCTACAATGAGCAGTTCTTC
>TRBV28|.|few|TRBJ1-2
CASSPFWLYGYTF
TGTGCCAGCAGTCCGTTTTGGCTATATGGCTACACCTTC
>TRBV12-3/TRBV12-4|.|many|TRBJ2-2
CASDFGHIGELFF
TGTGCCAGCGATTTTGGGCACATCGGGGAGCTGTTTTTT
>TRBV5-6|.|many|TRBJ1-2
CASSLLGRENYGYTF
TGTGCCAGCAGCTTGTTAGGACGTGAAAACTATGGCTACACCTTC
>TRBV6-2/TRBV6-3|.|many|TRBJ2-1
CASSYSGQVGNEQFF
TGTGCCAGCAGTTACTCAGGGCAGGTAGGCAATGAGCAGTTCTTC
>TRBV20-1|.|many|TRBJ1-5
CSARDPAGAQPQHF
TGCAGTGCTAGAGATCCGGCGGGGGCCCAGCCCCAGCATTTT
>TRBV7-8|.|.|TRBJ1-6
CASSSRTREGSPLHF
TGTGCCAGCAGCTCACGGACACGGGAGGGTTCACCCCTCCACTTT
>TRBV6-1|TRBD2|.|TRBJ2-5
CASSEGLAGGWTQYF
TGTGCCAGCAGTGAAGGACTAGCGGGGGGCTGGACCCAGTACTTC
>TRBV5-6|.|.|TRBJ1-4
CASSLWRVSEKLFF
TGTGCCAGCAGCTTATGGCGTGTGAGTGAAAAACTGTTTTTT
>TRBV12-3/TRBV12-4|TRBD2|many|TRBJ2-3
CASSLLTGGFGTDTQYF
TGTGCCAGCAGCCTCCTTACGGGGGGGTTTGGGACAGATACGCAGTATTTT
>TRBV5-6|TRBD1|many|TRBJ2-7
CASSRIGQGFYEQYF
TGTGCCAGCAGCCGAATCGGACAGGGTTTCTACGAGCAGTACTTC
>TRBV10-3|TRBD1|many|TRBJ2-3
CAISEWTGGTDTQYF
TGTGCCATCAGTGAGTGGACAGGGGGCACAGATACGCAGTATTTT
>TRBV7-8|.|many|TRBJ2-2
CASSLTGTRGFGELFF
TGTGCCAGCAGCTTGACCGGGACCAGAGGCTTCGGGGAGCTGTTTTTT
>TRBV30|TRBD2|few|TRBJ2-1
CAWGTSDNEQFF
TGTGCCTGGGGGACTAGCGATAATGAGCAGTTCTTC
>TRBV6-5|.|few|TRBJ1-2
CASSYSNFGYTF
TGTGCCAGCAGTTACTCGAATTTCGGCTACACCTTC
>TRBV27|.|many|TRBJ2-5
CASRGIGTQYF
TGTGCCAGCAGGGGGATAGGGACCCAGTACTTC
>TRBV2|.|few|TRBJ1-1
CASSEESGEAMNTEAFF
TGTGCCAGCAGTGAAGAGTCAGGGGAGGCCATGAACACTGAAGCTTTCTTT
>TRBV7-2|.|many|TRBJ1-1
CASSFGRTEAFF
TGTGCCAGCAGCTTCGGTAGAACTGAAGCTTTCTTT
>TRBV7-9|.|.|TRBJ1-3
CASSRDWSSGNTIYF
TGTGCCAGCAGCCGTGACTGGAGCTCTGGAAACACCATATATTTT
>TRBV28|.|few|TRBJ1-2
CASSFPPPGGYTF
TGTGCCAGCAGTTTCCCCCCACCAGGGGGCTACACCTTC
>TRBV5-1|.|.|TRBJ2-3
CASSRQSPRTDTQYF
TGCGCCAGCAGCCGACAGTCCCCTCGTACAGATACGCAGTATTTT
>TRBV5-1|.|.|TRBJ2-1
CASSPMDSTYNEQFF
TGCGCCAGCAGCCCCATGGACAGCACCTACAATGAGCAGTTCTTC